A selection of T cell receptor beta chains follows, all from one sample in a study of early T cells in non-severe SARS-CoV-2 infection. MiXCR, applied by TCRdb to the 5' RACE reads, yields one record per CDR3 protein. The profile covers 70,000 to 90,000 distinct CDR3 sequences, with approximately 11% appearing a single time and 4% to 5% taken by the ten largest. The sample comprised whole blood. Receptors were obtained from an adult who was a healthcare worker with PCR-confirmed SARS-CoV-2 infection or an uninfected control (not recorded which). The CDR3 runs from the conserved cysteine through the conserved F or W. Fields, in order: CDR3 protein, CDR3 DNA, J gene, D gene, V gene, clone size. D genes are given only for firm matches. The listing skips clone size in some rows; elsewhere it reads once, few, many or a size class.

CASSLSIGGRTEAFF TGTGCCAGCAGCTTATCGATCGGCGGGCGAACTGAAGCTTTCTTT TRBJ1-1 NA TRBV7-2 few
CASSLAVGTEDNQPQHF TGTGCCAGCAGCTTAGCGGTAGGGACGGAGGACAATCAGCCCCAGCATTTT TRBJ1-5 NA TRBV7-9 many
CASSLDRAGLGETQYF TGTGCCAGCAGCTTAGATCGGGCAGGCTTGGGAGAGACCCAGTACTTC TRBJ2-5 NA TRBV11-2 NA
CASSLGRGGSSYNEQFF TGTGCCAGCAGCCTGGGCCGCGGGGGGAGCTCCTACAATGAGCAGTTCTTC TRBJ2-1 TRBD2 TRBV9 few
CASSPDTGELFF TGTGCCAGCAGCCCGGACACCGGGGAGCTGTTTTTT TRBJ2-2 NA TRBV5-4 many
CASSVEGLQETQYF TGTGCCAGCAGTGTAGAGGGGTTACAAGAGACCCAGTACTTC TRBJ2-5 NA TRBV6-1 many
CASSLLGTQYF TGTGCCAGCAGCCTACTCGGGACCCAGTACTTC TRBJ2-5 NA TRBV7-8 many
CASRVRDIYNSPLHF TGTGCCAGCAGGGTCCGGGACATCTATAATTCACCCCTCCACTTT TRBJ1-6 NA TRBV25-1 many
CASSQEGVKWSETQYF TGTGCCAGCAGCCAAGAAGGTGTGAAGTGGTCAGAGACCCAGTACTTC TRBJ2-5 NA TRBV3-1 many
CSAFPPGQGNIQYF TGCAGCGCCTTTCCTCCGGGACAGGGAAACATTCAGTACTTC TRBJ2-4 TRBD1 TRBV29-1 few
CASRPQGQNTGELFF TGTGCCAGCAGACCACAGGGTCAAAACACCGGGGAGCTGTTTTTT TRBJ2-2 NA TRBV16 NA
CASSQIHIGVNEQFF TGCGCCAGCAGCCAAATCCACATAGGGGTGAATGAGCAGTTCTTC TRBJ2-1 NA TRBV4-3 few
CASSQSWTSGRSPLHF TGTGCCAGCAGCCAATCTTGGACTTCTGGGCGTTCACCCCTCCACTTT TRBJ1-6 NA TRBV16 NA
CASSLAWGGSYNEQFF TGTGCCAGCAGCTTAGCTTGGGGAGGATCCTACAATGAGCAGTTCTTC TRBJ2-1 NA TRBV11-2 few
CASSYPRQGYYGYTF TGTGCCAGCAGTTACCCTCGACAGGGGTACTATGGCTACACCTTC TRBJ1-2 TRBD1 TRBV6-6 few
CSAGTDDWAEAFF TGCAGTGCTGGGACGGACGACTGGGCTGAAGCTTTCTTT TRBJ1-1 NA TRBV20-1 many
CASSPLAGGSATGELFF TGTGCCAGCAGCCCGCTAGCGGGGGGCTCAGCCACCGGGGAGCTGTTTTTT TRBJ2-2 TRBD2 TRBV4-2 few
CASSKGEANEKLFF TGCGCCAGCAGCAAAGGGGAGGCTAATGAAAAACTGTTTTTT TRBJ1-4 NA TRBV4-3 many
CASSQAAGAADTQYF TGTGCCAGCAGCCAAGCTGCAGGGGCCGCGGATACGCAGTATTTT TRBJ2-3 NA TRBV3-1 NA
CASSLGLYNEQFF TGTGCCAGCAGCTTAGGACTTTACAATGAGCAGTTCTTC TRBJ2-1 NA TRBV11-2 NA
CASSQDKGGDNSPLHF TGCGCCAGCAGCCAAGATAAAGGAGGAGATAATTCACCCCTCCACTTT TRBJ1-6 NA TRBV4-1 NA
CASSLGVSRDEAFF TGCGCCAGCAGCTTGGGTGTTTCGAGAGACGAAGCTTTCTTT TRBJ1-1 NA TRBV5-1 many
CASIAAGTDTQYF TGTGCCAGCATTGCGGCGGGGACAGATACGCAGTATTTT TRBJ2-3 NA TRBV6-5 NA
CSAKQPSSYEQYF TGCAGTGCTAAACAGCCCAGCTCCTACGAGCAGTACTTC TRBJ2-7 NA TRBV20-1 NA
CASGPDRDFYNEQFF TGTGCTAGTGGCCCGGACAGGGATTTCTACAATGAGCAGTTCTTC TRBJ2-1 TRBD1 TRBV12-5 many
CASSQPSSYYEQFF TGTGCCAGCAGTCAGCCGAGCTCCTACTATGAGCAGTTCTTC TRBJ2-1 NA TRBV6-1 NA
CASTLPPDRVMEPAREKLFF TGTGCCAGCACCCTCCCTCCGGACAGGGTAATGGAACCGGCAAGGGAAAAACTGTTTTTT TRBJ1-4 TRBD1 TRBV7-9 few
CASSLAGTSAETQYF TGCGCCAGCAGCTTGGCCGGGACTAGCGCGGAGACCCAGTACTTC TRBJ2-5 TRBD2 TRBV5-1 many
CASSHLGGVTDTQYF TGTGCCAGCAGCCATTTGGGGGGGGTCACAGATACGCAGTATTTT TRBJ2-3 TRBD2 TRBV14 few
CASSRTLNTEAFF TGTGCCAGCAGCCGGACGTTGAACACTGAAGCTTTCTTT TRBJ1-1 NA TRBV6-2/TRBV6-3 few
CASSSREMGEKLFF TGTGCCAGCAGCTCCAGGGAGATGGGTGAAAAACTGTTTTTT TRBJ1-4 NA TRBV13 many
CASSLKGPGELFF TGTGCCAGCAGTTTGAAGGGCCCCGGGGAGCTGTTTTTT TRBJ2-2 NA TRBV12-3/TRBV12-4 few
CSVDGRGHTGELFF TGCAGCGTTGACGGGCGGGGGCACACCGGGGAGCTGTTTTTT TRBJ2-2 NA TRBV29-1 NA
CSARPGTGGLYQETQYF TGCAGTGCTAGACCCGGGACAGGGGGCCTGTACCAAGAGACCCAGTACTTC TRBJ2-5 TRBD1 TRBV20-1 few
CSARPSLSSYTEAFF TGCAGTGCTAGACCGTCCCTCAGTAGCTACACTGAAGCTTTCTTT TRBJ1-1 NA TRBV20-1 many
CASSEGTGYPEDTQYF TGTGCCAGCAGTGAAGGGACAGGGTACCCCGAAGATACGCAGTATTTT TRBJ2-3 TRBD1 TRBV2 few
CASTGDLNTEAFF TGTGCCAGCACAGGGGACCTTAACACTGAAGCTTTCTTT TRBJ1-1 NA TRBV27 NA
CASSPAGGGNYEQFF TGTGCCAGTAGCCCCGCTGGGGGTGGTAATTATGAGCAGTTCTTC TRBJ2-1 NA TRBV19 many
CASSQTGSHESGYTF TGTGCCAGCAGCCAGACCGGGTCACACGAGAGCGGCTACACCTTC TRBJ1-2 NA TRBV13 many
CASTQDRGRDTQYF TGTGCCAGCACCCAAGACAGGGGGAGGGATACGCAGTATTTT TRBJ2-3 TRBD1 TRBV7-2 NA
CASSYSATDQPQHF TGTGCCAGCAGTTACAGCGCAACGGATCAGCCCCAGCATTTT TRBJ1-5 NA TRBV6-6 many
CATGPGTGSPGANVLTF TGTGCCACCGGCCCCGGGACAGGGTCTCCTGGGGCCAACGTCCTGACTTTC TRBJ2-6 TRBD1 TRBV15 NA
CASSLGRDTDTQYF TGCGCCAGCAGCCTAGGCCGGGACACAGATACGCAGTATTTT TRBJ2-3 NA TRBV4-3 many
CASRRQTRSPEAFF TGTGCCAGCAGAAGACAGACCCGTTCTCCGGAAGCTTTCTTT TRBJ1-1 NA TRBV6-5 many
CSALQGVTYEQYF TGCAGTGCTCTACAGGGGGTCACCTACGAGCAGTACTTC TRBJ2-7 TRBD1 TRBV20-1 NA
CASSTGAGELFF TGTGCCAGCAGCACTGGGGCCGGGGAGCTGTTTTTT TRBJ2-2 NA TRBV12-3/TRBV12-4 many
CSVKTYSNQPQHF TGCAGCGTTAAGACGTATAGCAATCAGCCCCAGCATTTT TRBJ1-5 NA TRBV29-1 NA
CASSQATGRHGELFF TGTGCCAGCAGCCAAGCAACAGGGCGGCACGGGGAGCTGTTTTTT TRBJ2-2 NA TRBV14 many
CASSFGSTYEQYF TGTGCCAGCAGCTTTGGCAGCACCTACGAGCAGTACTTC TRBJ2-7 NA TRBV7-9 few
CACNRDRAYEQYF TGTGCCTGTAACCGGGACAGGGCCTACGAGCAGTACTTC TRBJ2-7 TRBD1 TRBV30 NA
CSVEAGWGTEAFF TGCAGCGTTGAAGCAGGGTGGGGCACTGAAGCTTTCTTT TRBJ1-1 NA TRBV29-1 few
CASSFAGGRDQPQHF TGCGCCAGCAGCTTTGCAGGGGGCCGAGATCAGCCCCAGCATTTT TRBJ1-5 TRBD1 TRBV5-1 many
CASRPLGDTQYF TGCGCCAGCAGGCCATTAGGAGATACGCAGTATTTT TRBJ2-3 NA TRBV10-2 NA
CSVDWGNTIYF TGCAGCGTTGATTGGGGGAACACCATATATTTT TRBJ1-3 NA TRBV29-1 few